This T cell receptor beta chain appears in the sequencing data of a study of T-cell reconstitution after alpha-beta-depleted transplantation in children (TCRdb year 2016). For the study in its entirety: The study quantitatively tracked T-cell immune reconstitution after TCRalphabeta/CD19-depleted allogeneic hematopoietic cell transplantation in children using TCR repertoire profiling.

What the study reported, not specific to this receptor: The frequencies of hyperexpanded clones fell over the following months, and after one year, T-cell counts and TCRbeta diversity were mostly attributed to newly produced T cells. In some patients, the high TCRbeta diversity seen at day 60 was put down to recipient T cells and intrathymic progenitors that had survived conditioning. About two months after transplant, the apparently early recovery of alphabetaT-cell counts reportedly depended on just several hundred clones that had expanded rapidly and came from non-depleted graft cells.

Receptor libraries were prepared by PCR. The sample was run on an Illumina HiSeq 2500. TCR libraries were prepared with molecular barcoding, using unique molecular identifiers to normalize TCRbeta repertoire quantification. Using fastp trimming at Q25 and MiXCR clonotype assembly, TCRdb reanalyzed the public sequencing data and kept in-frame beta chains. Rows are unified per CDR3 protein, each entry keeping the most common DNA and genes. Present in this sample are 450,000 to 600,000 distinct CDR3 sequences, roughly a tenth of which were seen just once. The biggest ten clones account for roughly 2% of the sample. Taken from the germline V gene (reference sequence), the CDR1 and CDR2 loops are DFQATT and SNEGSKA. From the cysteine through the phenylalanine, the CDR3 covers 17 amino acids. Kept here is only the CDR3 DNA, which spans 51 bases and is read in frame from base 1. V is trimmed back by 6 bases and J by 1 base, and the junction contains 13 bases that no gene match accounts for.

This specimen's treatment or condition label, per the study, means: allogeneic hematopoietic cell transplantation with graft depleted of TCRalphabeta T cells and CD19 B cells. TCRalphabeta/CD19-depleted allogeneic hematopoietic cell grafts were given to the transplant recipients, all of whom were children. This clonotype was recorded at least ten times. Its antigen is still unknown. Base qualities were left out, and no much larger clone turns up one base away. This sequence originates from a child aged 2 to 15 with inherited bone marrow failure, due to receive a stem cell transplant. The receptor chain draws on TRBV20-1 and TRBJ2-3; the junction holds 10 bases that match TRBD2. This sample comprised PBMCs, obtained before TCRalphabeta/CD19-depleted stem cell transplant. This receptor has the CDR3 CSASSATGTSGTDTQYF. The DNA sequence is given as TGCAGTGCCAGCTCTGCTACCGGGACTAGCGGCACAGATACGCAGTATTTT.